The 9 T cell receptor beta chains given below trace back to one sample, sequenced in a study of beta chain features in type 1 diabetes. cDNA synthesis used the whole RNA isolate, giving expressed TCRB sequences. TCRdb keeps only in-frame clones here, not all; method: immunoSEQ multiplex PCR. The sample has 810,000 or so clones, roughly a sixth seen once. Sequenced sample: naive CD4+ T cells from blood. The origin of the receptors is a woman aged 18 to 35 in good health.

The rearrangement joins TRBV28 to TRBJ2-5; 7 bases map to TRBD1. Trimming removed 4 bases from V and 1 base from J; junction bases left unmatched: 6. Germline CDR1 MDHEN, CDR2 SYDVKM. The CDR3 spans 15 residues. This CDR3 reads CASSSARDSQETQYF. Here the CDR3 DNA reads TGTGCCAGCAGTTCCGCCCGGGACAGCCAAGAGACCCAGTACTTC.

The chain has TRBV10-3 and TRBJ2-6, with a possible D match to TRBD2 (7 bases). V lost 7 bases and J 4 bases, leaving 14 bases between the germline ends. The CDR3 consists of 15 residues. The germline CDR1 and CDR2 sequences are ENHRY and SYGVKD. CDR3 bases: TGTGCCATCAAGGAGGGGGGGCACGGGGCCAACGTCCTGACTTTC. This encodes CAIKEGGHGANVLTF.

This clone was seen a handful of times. Written as DNA, the CDR3 is TGTGCCAGCAGCCAAGCGGCAGGGGTTGAGAAAGCTTTCTTT. Amino acids: CASSQAAGVEKAFF. V usage is TRBV14 and J usage is TRBJ1-1; possible D gene TRBD1, 6 bases. Trimming took off 1 base at V and 9 bases at J, with 15 bases between the two ends. The germline CDR1 and CDR2 sequences are SGHDN and FVKESK. This CDR3 is built from 14 residues.

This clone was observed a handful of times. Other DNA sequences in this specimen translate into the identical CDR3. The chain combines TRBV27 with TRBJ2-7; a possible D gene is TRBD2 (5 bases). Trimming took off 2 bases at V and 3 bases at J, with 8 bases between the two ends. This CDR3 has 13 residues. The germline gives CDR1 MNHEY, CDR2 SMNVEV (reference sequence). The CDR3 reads CASSLRENYEQYF. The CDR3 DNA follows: TGTGCCAGCAGTTTACGGGAAAACTACGAGCAGTACTTC.

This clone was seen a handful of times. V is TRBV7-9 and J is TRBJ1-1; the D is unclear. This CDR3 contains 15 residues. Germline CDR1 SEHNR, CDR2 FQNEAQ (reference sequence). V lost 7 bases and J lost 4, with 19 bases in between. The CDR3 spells CASTIDRYGGTEAFF. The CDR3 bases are TGTGCCAGCACCATCGACCGTTACGGTGGCACTGAAGCTTTCTTT.

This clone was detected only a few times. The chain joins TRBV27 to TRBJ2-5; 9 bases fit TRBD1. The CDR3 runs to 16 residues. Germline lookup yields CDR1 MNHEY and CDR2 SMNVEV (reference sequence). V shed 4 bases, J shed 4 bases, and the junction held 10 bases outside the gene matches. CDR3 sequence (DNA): TGTGCCAGCAGTTCAGTACAGGGGGCGCTTCTAGAGACCCAGTACTTC. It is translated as CASSSVQGALLETQYF.

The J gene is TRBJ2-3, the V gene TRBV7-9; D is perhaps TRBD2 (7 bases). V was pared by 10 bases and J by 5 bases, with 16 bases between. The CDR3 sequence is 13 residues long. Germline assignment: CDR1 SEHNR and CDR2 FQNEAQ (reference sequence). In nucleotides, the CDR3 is TGTGCCACCCCCGGGGGGCTGAGAGATACGCAGTATTTT. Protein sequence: CATPGGLRDTQYF.

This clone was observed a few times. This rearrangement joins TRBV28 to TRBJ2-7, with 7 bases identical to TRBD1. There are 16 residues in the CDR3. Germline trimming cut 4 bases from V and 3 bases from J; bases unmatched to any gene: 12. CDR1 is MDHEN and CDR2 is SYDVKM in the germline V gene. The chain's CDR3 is CASSSAQGKGFYEQYF. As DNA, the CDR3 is TGTGCCAGCAGTTCAGCACAGGGGAAGGGATTCTACGAGCAGTACTTC.

CDR3 in amino acids: CASSPGRTGEGTQYF. CDR3 DNA: TGTGCCAGCAGTCCCGGACGGACAGGTGAAGGGACCCAGTACTTC. The chain has TRBV28 and TRBJ2-5; 7 bases align to TRBD1. The J segment lost 7 bases and the V segment lost 5 bases, leaving 13 bases of the junction unmatched. Per germline, CDR1 MDHEN and CDR2 SYDVKM. This CDR3 contains 15 residues. Complete variable domain (other parts from reference TRBV28 and TRBJ2-5): DVKVTQSSRYLVKRTGEKVFLECVQDMDHENMFWYRQDPGLGLRLIYFSYDVKMKEKGDIPEGYSVSREKKERFSLILESASTNQTSMYLCASSPGRTGEGTQYFGPGTRLLVL.